This T cell receptor (beta chain) was sequenced for a study of vaccination and CD4 T cells after COVID-19. Across the whole study: The peptides that stimulated the cells were overlapping spike peptides from SARS-CoV-2, HCoV-NL63, HCoV-OC43 and HCoV-229E.

In its sample, this clonotype was seen a few times. Its antigen is as yet unknown. With the Oncomine TCR Beta short-read assay, DNA from cultured CD4+ T cells was sequenced. TCRdb reprocessed the PCR reads via MiXCR and lists one record per CDR3 protein. The sample includes thousands of distinct CDR3 sequences, 55% seen only once; the top ten take about half. CDR1 and CDR2 from the germline V gene are MNHNS and SASEGT. J was trimmed by 0 bases and V by 8 bases; bases with no gene match: 5. This CDR3 has 14 amino acids. Treatment here: roughly 10-day PBMC culture with coronavirus spike peptide pools or control peptides (ViraFEST assay). Researchers grew the cells for 10 to 11 days and then pulled out CD4+ T cells by negative selection.

The sample consisted of CD4+ T cells from blood, cultured in vitro. This TCR derives from a human donor who had recovered from COVID-19. The rearrangement uses TRBV6-1 and TRBJ2-5; 8 nucleotides align to TRBD2. Written as DNA, the CDR3 is TGTGCCAGCCGAGCGGGGGCGTACCAAGAGACCCAGTACTTC. Translated: CASRAGAYQETQYF.